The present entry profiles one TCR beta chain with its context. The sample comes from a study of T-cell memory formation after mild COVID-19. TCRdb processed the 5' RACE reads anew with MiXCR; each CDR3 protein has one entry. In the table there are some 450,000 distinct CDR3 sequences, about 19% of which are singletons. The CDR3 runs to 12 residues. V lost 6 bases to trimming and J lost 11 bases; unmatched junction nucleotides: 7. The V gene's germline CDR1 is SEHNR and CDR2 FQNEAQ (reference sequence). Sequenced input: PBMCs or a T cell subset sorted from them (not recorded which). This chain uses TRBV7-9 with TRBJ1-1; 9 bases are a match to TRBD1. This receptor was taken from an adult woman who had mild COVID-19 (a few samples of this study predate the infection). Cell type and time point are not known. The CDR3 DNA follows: TGTGCCAGCAGGGCCGGGACAGGGCGTGCTTTCTTT. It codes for CASRAGTGRAFF.